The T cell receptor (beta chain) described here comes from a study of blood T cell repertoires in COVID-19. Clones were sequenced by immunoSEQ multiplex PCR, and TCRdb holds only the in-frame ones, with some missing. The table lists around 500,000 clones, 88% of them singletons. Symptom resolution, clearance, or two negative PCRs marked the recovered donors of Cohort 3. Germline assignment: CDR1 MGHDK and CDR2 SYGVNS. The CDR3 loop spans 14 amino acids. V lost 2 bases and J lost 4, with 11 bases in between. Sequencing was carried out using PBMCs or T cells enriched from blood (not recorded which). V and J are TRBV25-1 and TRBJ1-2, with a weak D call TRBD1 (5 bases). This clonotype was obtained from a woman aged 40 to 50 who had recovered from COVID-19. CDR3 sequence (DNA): TGTGCCAGCAGTGAAACCCAGGGAGGCTATGGCTACACCTTC. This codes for CASSETQGGYGYTF.